These T cell receptor beta chains were read from a single sample in a study of T cells in Graves' hyperthyroidism and ophthalmopathy. MiXCR, run by TCRdb on the multiplex PCR reads, gives a single entry per CDR3 protein. In the table there are a few hundred thousand distinct CDR3 sequences, roughly an eighth of which are singletons. The sequenced sample was blood. The receptors were gathered from a woman aged 18-29 years with Graves' hyperthyroidism. CDR3s include the opening cysteine and the closing phenylalanine or tryptophan. Each record gives: J gene, clone size, D gene, V gene, CDR3 DNA, CDR3 protein. A D gene is named only where the DNA matches it firmly. Clone size is stated in some rows and not others, as once, few, many or a class when expanded.

>TRBJ2-7|many|TRBD2|TRBV28
TGTGCCAGCAGTTTGTCCGGGACTAGGGTATCCTACGAGCAGTACTTC
CASSLSGTRVSYEQYF
>TRBJ1-1|many|-|TRBV2
TGTGCCAGCACGGGACAGAACACTGAAGCTTTCTTT
CASTGQNTEAFF
>TRBJ2-2|-|-|TRBV3-1
TGTGCCAGCAGCTTACTAGGGAGGGAGCTGTTTTTT
CASSLLGRELFF
>TRBJ2-1|-|-|TRBV29-1
TGCAGCGTTGAAGATCCCGGGGTCGGGCAGTTCTTC
CSVEDPGVGQFF
>TRBJ2-4|-|-|TRBV19
TGTGCCAGTAGTATAGGGCAGGGTGACATTCAGTACTTC
CASSIGQGDIQYF
>TRBJ2-3|many|-|TRBV20-1
TGCAGTGCTAGAGAATACAGGGCCTTCACAGATACGCAGTATTTT
CSAREYRAFTDTQYF
>TRBJ2-3|once|TRBD2|TRBV20-1
TGCAGTGCCGAGGGACTAGCGGTAGCGACAGATACGCAGTATTTT
CSAEGLAVATDTQYF
>TRBJ1-1|many|-|TRBV11-2
TGTGCCAGCAGCTTTGCAGACACTACGAACACTGAAGCTTTCTTT
CASSFADTTNTEAFF
>TRBJ2-7|many|-|TRBV6-2/TRBV6-3
TGTGCCAGCAGTCATTCCCCCACAGGGCGATCCTACGAGCAGTACTTC
CASSHSPTGRSYEQYF
>TRBJ2-7|-|-|TRBV7-2
TGTGCCAGCAGCTCGACCCGCCTCGAGCAGTACTTC
CASSSTRLEQYF
>TRBJ2-4|many|-|TRBV20-1
TGCAGTGCTAGAGCACAGGGTGACATTCAGTACTTC
CSARAQGDIQYF
>TRBJ2-1|-|-|TRBV2
TGTGCCAGCAGGAGGACCAGGCAGTTCTTC
CASRRTRQFF
>TRBJ2-1|-|TRBD1|TRBV3-1
TGTGCCAGCAGTTCTCGACGGGACAGGGGGACGGGGAATGAGCAGTTCTTC
CASSSRRDRGTGNEQFF
>TRBJ1-1|many|TRBD1|TRBV7-9
TGTGCCAGCAGGTGGGACAGGGGAGCTGAAGCTTTCTTT
CASRWDRGAEAFF
>TRBJ2-7|many|TRBD1|TRBV6-1
TGTGCCAGCAGTAGAACGGGACAGGGCTCCGAGCAGTACTTC
CASSRTGQGSEQYF
>TRBJ2-5|-|TRBD2|TRBV2
TGTGCCAGCAGTGTCGGGACTAGCATCCAAGAGACCCAGTACTTC
CASSVGTSIQETQYF
>TRBJ2-1|many|TRBD2|TRBV30
TGTGCCTGGAGATTCATGAGGGAGGGGAGAGGGGAGCAGTTCTTC
CAWRFMREGRGEQFF
>TRBJ2-5|many|TRBD2|TRBV2
TGTGCCAGCACCGTGGGACTAGCGGGACCTCAGTACTTC
CASTVGLAGPQYF
>TRBJ1-2|many|-|TRBV19
TGTGCCAGTAGTATAGTCTACAGGGTTGGGCTGCATGGCTACACCTTC
CASSIVYRVGLHGYTF
>TRBJ2-2|few|-|TRBV27
TGTGCCAGCAGTTCAATCCGGGGGCGCGCCGGGGAGCTGTTTTTT
CASSSIRGRAGELFF
>TRBJ1-5|-|TRBD1|TRBV19
TGTGCCAGTAGATTACAGGGGATCAATCAGCCCCAGCATTTT
CASRLQGINQPQHF
>TRBJ2-7|few|TRBD2|TRBV28
TGTGCCAGCAGTTTATTGGGGACTAGCGTCTCCGAGCAGTACTTC
CASSLLGTSVSEQYF
>TRBJ2-3|many|TRBD2|TRBV2
TGTGCCAGCAAAAAAGCTAGCGGGAGGGCCTTGAGCACAGATACGCAGTATTTT
CASKKASGRALSTDTQYF
>TRBJ2-5|many|TRBD2|TRBV20-1
TGCAGTGCCCTAGGTGGTAGCGGGCGCCAAGAGACCCAGTACTTC
CSALGGSGRQETQYF
>TRBJ1-6|-|TRBD1|TRBV11-1
TGTGCCAGCAGCTTAAACGGACGACAGGGGTGGTCACCCCTCCACTTT
CASSLNGRQGWSPLHF
>TRBJ1-1|many|-|TRBV5-1
TGCGCCAGCTTCGATCTAGGTGGAGGGGATTCTGAAGCTTTCTTT
CASFDLGGGDSEAFF
>TRBJ1-5|few|-|TRBV15
TGTGCCACCAGCAACTCGGGACAATCCAATCAGCCCCAGCATTTT
CATSNSGQSNQPQHF
>TRBJ2-7|many|-|TRBV12-3/TRBV12-4
TGTGCCAGCAGTTTATCGGGAATCTCCTACGAGCAGTACTTC
CASSLSGISYEQYF
>TRBJ2-1|many|-|TRBV6-1
TGTGCCAGCAGCGTAAGGGACCCGGGACTGATGGGCAATGAGCAGTTCTTC
CASSVRDPGLMGNEQFF
>TRBJ2-3|many|TRBD2|TRBV28
TGTGCCAGCAGGGCCCCCGGGGCGGGAGGGTTCACAGATACGCAGTATTTT
CASRAPGAGGFTDTQYF
>TRBJ2-1|many|-|TRBV6-1
TGTGCCAGCTCTCTACAGACGACAAATGAGCAGTTCTTC
CASSLQTTNEQFF
>TRBJ1-1|many|-|TRBV20-1
TGCAGTGCTAGGGACATGAACACTGAAGCTTTCTTT
CSARDMNTEAFF
>TRBJ1-6|-|TRBD1|TRBV20-1
TGCAGTCCGAAGAGTCCGGGACAGGAATTTTCACCCCTCCACTTT
CSPKSPGQEFSPLHF
>TRBJ2-7|many|-|TRBV27
TGTGCCAGCAGTTTGGGTCTATCCTACGAGCAGTACTTC
CASSLGLSYEQYF
>TRBJ2-7|-|-|TRBV19
TGTGCCAGTAGTATACGGGGGCCGGGAGTCTACGAGCAGTACTTC
CASSIRGPGVYEQYF
>TRBJ1-1|few|-|TRBV20-1
TGCAGTGCGGGCGTTGAGACTGAAGCTTTCTTT
CSAGVETEAFF
>TRBJ1-5|many|TRBD1|TRBV28
TGTGCCACCATGCCGAGGGGACAGGGAGTCAATCAGCCCCAGCATTTT
CATMPRGQGVNQPQHF
>TRBJ1-2|many|TRBD1|TRBV27
TGTGCCAGCAGTTTCGGGACAGCAGATGGCTACACCTTC
CASSFGTADGYTF
>TRBJ2-6|-|-|TRBV13
TGTGCCAGCAGCCCCCGGAGGGCTGGGGCCAACGTCCTGACTTTC
CASSPRRAGANVLTF
>TRBJ2-5|many|-|TRBV7-8
TGTGCCAGCAGCTTAGGGGACAACATCAGGGAGACCCAGTACTTC
CASSLGDNIRETQYF
>TRBJ2-1|few|TRBD2|TRBV7-3
TGTGCCAGCAGCGTATCTAGCGGCCTTTACAATGAGCAGTTCTTC
CASSVSSGLYNEQFF
>TRBJ1-5|many|-|TRBV6-1
TGTGCCAGCAGATCTGGCGTGGAGGGCAATCAGCCCCAGCATTTT
CASRSGVEGNQPQHF
>TRBJ2-7|few|-|TRBV27
TGTGCCAGCAGTTTCCTGAGGACGGACCCCCACGAGCAGTACTTC
CASSFLRTDPHEQYF
>TRBJ2-5|many|TRBD2|TRBV12-3/TRBV12-4
TGTGCCAGCAGCCCACTCTCACTAGCGGGAATAGAGACCCAGTACTTC
CASSPLSLAGIETQYF
>TRBJ1-1|many|-|TRBV7-2
TGTGCCAGCAGCTTAGCTCCGGGTCGGGCGGGAACTGAAGCTTTCTTT
CASSLAPGRAGTEAFF
>TRBJ2-2|-|TRBD2|TRBV29-1
TGCACCCGGCGGGGGTCCTACACCGGGGAGCTGTTTTTT
CTRRGSYTGELFF
>TRBJ2-7|-|-|TRBV10-2
TGCGCCAGCAGTGAATTTAATTGGCACGAGCAGTACTTC
CASSEFNWHEQYF
>TRBJ2-6|-|TRBD1|TRBV4-1
TGCGCCAGCAGCCAAGACAGGACAGGGGGTACTCGCTCTGGGGCCAACGTCCTGACTTTC
CASSQDRTGGTRSGANVLTF
>TRBJ2-2|-|-|TRBV29-1
TGCAGCGTGGCAGTGATCGGGGAGCTGTTTTTT
CSVAVIGELFF
>TRBJ2-1|-|TRBD2|TRBV20-1
TGCAGTGCTGGCGAGAGCGGGAGGGGCTCCTACAATGAGCAGTTCTTC
CSAGESGRGSYNEQFF
>TRBJ1-6|many|-|TRBV2
TGTGCCAGCATGGGTCAGAATAATTCACCCCTCCACTTT
CASMGQNNSPLHF
>TRBJ2-7|many|-|TRBV27
TGTGCCAGCAGTCCCACCCAAGGTTATGTCGAGCAGTACTTC
CASSPTQGYVEQYF
>TRBJ2-1|-|-|TRBV27
TGTGCCAGCAGTTTCGTGGACAGGGGAGCGGGAGGACGTGAGCAGTTCTTC
CASSFVDRGAGGREQFF